This T cell receptor beta chain was obtained from a study of T cell responses to AZD1222 COVID-19 vaccine. Second doses were pooled across both intervals (about 4 or about 12 weeks). A note on this clone: Its antigen remains unknown.

The data were produced by immunoSEQ multiplex PCR, yet TCRdb's version contains in-frame clones alone and is incomplete. Of roughly 120,000 clones in the sample, around 83% were seen once. Notes on the study in general: Regions 160-218 and 743-854 dominated among vaccine-associated CD4 TCRs spanning spike. Nearly half of spike-specific TCRs reportedly target unmutated variant regions. The repertoires were collected only after the peak T cell response.

The CDR3 length is 18 residues. V was cut by 1 base and J by 0 bases, with 13 bases left in between. CDR1 LNHDA and CDR2 SQIVND come from the germline V gene (reference sequence). The V gene is TRBV19, the J gene TRBJ2-6; D assignment may be TRBD1 or TRBD2 (6 bases each). The origin of this receptor is an adult who received the AZD1222 COVID-19 vaccine. The input for sequencing was peripheral blood, taken 28 days after the second AZD1222 dose. DNA of the CDR3: TGTGCCAGTAGTATAGGTCCGGGGGCAGCCTCTGGGGCCAACGTCCTGACTTTC. Protein sequence: CASSIGPGAASGANVLTF.